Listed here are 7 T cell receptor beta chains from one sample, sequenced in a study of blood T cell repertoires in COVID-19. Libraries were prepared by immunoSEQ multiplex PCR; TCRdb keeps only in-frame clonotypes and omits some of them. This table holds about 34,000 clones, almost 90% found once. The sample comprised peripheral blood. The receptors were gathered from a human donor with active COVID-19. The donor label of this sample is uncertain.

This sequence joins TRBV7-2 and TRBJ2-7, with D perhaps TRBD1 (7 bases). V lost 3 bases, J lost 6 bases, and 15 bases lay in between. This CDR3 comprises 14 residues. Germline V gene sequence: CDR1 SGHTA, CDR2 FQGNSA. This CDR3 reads CASSFSRGVGEQYF. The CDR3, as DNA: TGTGCCAGCAGCTTCTCCAGGGGGGTGGGCGAGCAGTACTTC.

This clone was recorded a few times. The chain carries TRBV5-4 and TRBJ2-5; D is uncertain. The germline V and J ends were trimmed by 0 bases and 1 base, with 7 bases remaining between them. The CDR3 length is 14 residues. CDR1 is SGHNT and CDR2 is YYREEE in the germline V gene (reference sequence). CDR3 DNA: TGTGCCAGCAGCTTGGAAAACTTCCAAGAGACCCAGTACTTC. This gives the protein CASSLENFQETQYF.

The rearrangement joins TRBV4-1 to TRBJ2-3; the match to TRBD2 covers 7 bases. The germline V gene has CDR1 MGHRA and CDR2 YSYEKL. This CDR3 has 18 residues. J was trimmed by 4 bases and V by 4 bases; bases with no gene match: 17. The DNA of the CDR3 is TGCGCCAGCAGCCTCCTACGCCTTTCGGGACTAAACTCAGATACGCAGTATTTT. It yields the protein CASSLLRLSGLNSDTQYF.

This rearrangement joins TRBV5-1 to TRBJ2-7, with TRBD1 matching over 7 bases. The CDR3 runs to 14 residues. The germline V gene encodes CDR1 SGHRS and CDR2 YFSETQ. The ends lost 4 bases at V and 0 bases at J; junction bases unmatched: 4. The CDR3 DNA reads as TGCGCCAGCAGCACCTGGGACAGCTCCTACGAGCAGTACTTC. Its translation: CASSTWDSSYEQYF.

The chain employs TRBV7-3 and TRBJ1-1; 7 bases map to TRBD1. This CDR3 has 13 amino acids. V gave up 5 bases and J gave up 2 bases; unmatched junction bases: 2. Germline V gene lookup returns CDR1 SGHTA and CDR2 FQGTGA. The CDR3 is CASSRDRNTEAFF. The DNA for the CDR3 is TGTGCCAGCAGCCGGGACAGAAACACTGAAGCTTTCTTT.

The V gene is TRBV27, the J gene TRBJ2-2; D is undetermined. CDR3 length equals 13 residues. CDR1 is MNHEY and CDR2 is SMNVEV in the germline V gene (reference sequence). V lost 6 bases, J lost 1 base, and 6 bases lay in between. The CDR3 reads CASSTWNTGELFF. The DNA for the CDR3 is TGTGCCAGCAGCACTTGGAACACCGGGGAGCTGTTTTTT.

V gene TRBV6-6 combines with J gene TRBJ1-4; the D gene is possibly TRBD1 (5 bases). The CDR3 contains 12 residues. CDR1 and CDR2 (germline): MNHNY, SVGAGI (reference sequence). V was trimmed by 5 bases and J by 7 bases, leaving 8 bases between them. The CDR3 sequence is CASSSTGEKLFF. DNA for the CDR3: TGTGCCAGCAGTAGCACAGGTGAAAAACTGTTTTTT.